These T cell receptor beta chains were read from a single sample in a study of T cell responses to AZD1222 COVID-19 vaccine. Profiled with immunoSEQ multiplex PCR; TCRdb holds only in-frame clones, not every one. The sample includes 250,000 to 300,000 clones, 94% of them seen just once. The sample was peripheral blood, taken 28 days after the second AZD1222 dose. The receptor set was obtained from an adult who received the AZD1222 COVID-19 vaccine. The CDR3 runs from the conserved cysteine through the conserved F or W. The D gene is left open where the match is weak. Clone size appears in some rows only: once, few, many, or a class for an expanded clone.

d_call: -; v_call: TRBV11-2; j_call: TRBJ1-2; clone_size: -; cdr3_nt: TGTGCCAGCAGCCCATCCGCGGGGAACTATGGCTACACCTTC; cdr3_aa: CASSPSAGNYGYTF
d_call: TRBD2; v_call: TRBV29-1; j_call: TRBJ2-2; clone_size: -; cdr3_nt: TGCAGCGCTATAGCGGGGGGCACCGGGGAGCTGTTTTTT; cdr3_aa: CSAIAGGTGELFF
d_call: TRBD1; v_call: TRBV19; j_call: TRBJ1-2; clone_size: -; cdr3_nt: TGTGCCAGTAGTGACAGGGACCGCCGTGGCTACACCTTC; cdr3_aa: CASSDRDRRGYTF
d_call: -; v_call: TRBV19; j_call: TRBJ2-1; clone_size: -; cdr3_nt: TGTGCCAGTTCAACAGACTACAATGAGCAGTTCTTC; cdr3_aa: CASSTDYNEQFF
d_call: -; v_call: TRBV10-3; j_call: TRBJ1-1; clone_size: -; cdr3_nt: TGTGCCATCAGTGAGACAGGGCGGACTGAAGCTTTCTTT; cdr3_aa: CAISETGRTEAFF
d_call: -; v_call: TRBV6-5; j_call: TRBJ1-1; clone_size: -; cdr3_nt: TGTGCCAGCAAGGCACCCGAGAACACTGAAGCTTTCTTT; cdr3_aa: CASKAPENTEAFF
d_call: -; v_call: TRBV7-9; j_call: TRBJ1-1; clone_size: -; cdr3_nt: TGTGCCAGCAGCTTATCCTGGGGATCTGAAGCTTTCTTT; cdr3_aa: CASSLSWGSEAFF
d_call: -; v_call: TRBV7-3; j_call: TRBJ2-5; clone_size: -; cdr3_nt: TGTGCCAGCAGCTTCACGGTGGGAGAGACCCAGTACTTC; cdr3_aa: CASSFTVGETQYF
d_call: -; v_call: TRBV30; j_call: TRBJ2-2; clone_size: -; cdr3_nt: TGTGCCTGGAGGATTCGCAGGGGAGCCGACACCGGGGAGCTGTTTTTT; cdr3_aa: CAWRIRRGADTGELFF
d_call: -; v_call: TRBV3-1/TRBV3-2; j_call: TRBJ2-5; clone_size: -; cdr3_nt: TGTGCCAGCAGCCAATACCTGCCCTCGGGAAGTTCTAAAGAGACCCAGTACTTC; cdr3_aa: CASSQYLPSGSSKETQYF
d_call: -; v_call: TRBV4-1; j_call: TRBJ2-3; clone_size: -; cdr3_nt: TGCGCCAGCAGCCAGATGGCCAGGGCAGATACGCAGTATTTT; cdr3_aa: CASSQMARADTQYF
d_call: TRBD2; v_call: TRBV10-3; j_call: TRBJ2-7; clone_size: -; cdr3_nt: TGTGCCATCAGTGCGGGGACTAGCGGGGGGGCGTACGAGCAGTACTTC; cdr3_aa: CAISAGTSGGAYEQYF
d_call: TRBD2; v_call: TRBV10-3; j_call: TRBJ2-1; clone_size: -; cdr3_nt: TGTGCCATCAGTGGAGTCGAGCGGGAGCGCAGCGAGCAGTTCTTC; cdr3_aa: CAISGVERERSEQFF
d_call: -; v_call: TRBV10-3; j_call: TRBJ2-3; clone_size: -; cdr3_nt: TGTGCCATCAGTGAACCGGGGGAAACGCAGTATTTT; cdr3_aa: CAISEPGETQYF
d_call: -; v_call: TRBV4-2; j_call: TRBJ2-2; clone_size: -; cdr3_nt: TGTGCCAGCAGCCAAGAGAGTACAGGCCACCGGGAGCTGTTTTTT; cdr3_aa: CASSQESTGHRELFF
d_call: -; v_call: TRBV10-3; j_call: TRBJ2-3; clone_size: -; cdr3_nt: TGTGCCATCAGTGAGCCGAGCACAGATACGCAGTATTTT; cdr3_aa: CAISEPSTDTQYF
d_call: -; v_call: TRBV7-2; j_call: TRBJ1-1; clone_size: few; cdr3_nt: TGTGCCAGCAGCCCAGGGATCCGGAACACTGAAGCTTTCTTT; cdr3_aa: CASSPGIRNTEAFF
d_call: -; v_call: TRBV20-1; j_call: TRBJ1-1; clone_size: -; cdr3_nt: TGCAGTGCTAGTGGGGAGCGTTACACTGAAGCTTTCTTT; cdr3_aa: CSASGERYTEAFF
d_call: -; v_call: TRBV27; j_call: TRBJ2-2; clone_size: -; cdr3_nt: TGTGCCAGCAGTCCCGGGGCGGTCGGGGAGCTGTTTTTT; cdr3_aa: CASSPGAVGELFF
d_call: -; v_call: TRBV12-2; j_call: TRBJ2-3; clone_size: -; cdr3_nt: TGTGCAAGTCGCGTTGACAGCCGGACTAGCGCTTCCACTAAGAGGACAGATACGCAGTATTTT; cdr3_aa: CASRVDSRTSASTKRTDTQYF
d_call: TRBD1; v_call: TRBV27; j_call: TRBJ2-7; clone_size: -; cdr3_nt: TGTGCCAGCAGTATCTCACAGGGGACCCCCTACGAGCAGTACTTC; cdr3_aa: CASSISQGTPYEQYF
d_call: TRBD1; v_call: TRBV15; j_call: TRBJ1-2; clone_size: -; cdr3_nt: TGTGCCACCAGCAGAGATCAGGACAGGGGTGGCTACACCTTC; cdr3_aa: CATSRDQDRGGYTF
d_call: -; v_call: TRBV6-5; j_call: TRBJ2-7; clone_size: -; cdr3_nt: TGTGCCAGCAGTTTGGGACACGAGCAGTACTTC; cdr3_aa: CASSLGHEQYF
d_call: TRBD1; v_call: TRBV7-2; j_call: TRBJ1-2; clone_size: -; cdr3_nt: TGTGCCAGCAGCTGGGACAGCCTGGCTGGCTACACCTTC; cdr3_aa: CASSWDSLAGYTF
d_call: TRBD1; v_call: TRBV28; j_call: TRBJ1-5; clone_size: -; cdr3_nt: TGTGCCAGCAGCTCCCGGGACAAGGGGGCCGATCAGCCCCAGCATTTT; cdr3_aa: CASSSRDKGADQPQHF
d_call: -; v_call: TRBV18; j_call: TRBJ1-1; clone_size: -; cdr3_nt: TGTGCCAGCTCACCGCAGGGAGGGAACACTGAAGCTTTCTTT; cdr3_aa: CASSPQGGNTEAFF
d_call: -; v_call: TRBV7-9; j_call: TRBJ2-1; clone_size: -; cdr3_nt: TGTGCCAGCAGCCCCCCCAGCTATGAGCAGTTCTTC; cdr3_aa: CASSPPSYEQFF
d_call: -; v_call: TRBV7-2; j_call: TRBJ2-1; clone_size: -; cdr3_nt: TGTGCCAGCAGCTCTCCACTGTGGGGTGAGCAGTTCTTC; cdr3_aa: CASSSPLWGEQFF
d_call: TRBD1; v_call: TRBV18; j_call: TRBJ2-7; clone_size: -; cdr3_nt: TGTGCCAGCGAGGGACAGGGGAGCAACGAGCAGTACTTC; cdr3_aa: CASEGQGSNEQYF
d_call: -; v_call: TRBV29-1; j_call: TRBJ2-7; clone_size: few; cdr3_nt: TGCAGCGCACAGACCGCCAGCTCCTACGAGCAGTACTTC; cdr3_aa: CSAQTASSYEQYF
d_call: TRBD1; v_call: TRBV2; j_call: TRBJ1-2; clone_size: -; cdr3_nt: TGTGCCAGCAGTGAATGGACAGGAGGCCAGGCAGACTATGGCTACACCTTC; cdr3_aa: CASSEWTGGQADYGYTF
d_call: TRBD2; v_call: TRBV9; j_call: TRBJ2-1; clone_size: -; cdr3_nt: TGTGCCAGCAGCGTAGAAGCGGGGGGGTACAATGAGCAGTTCTTC; cdr3_aa: CASSVEAGGYNEQFF
d_call: -; v_call: TRBV2; j_call: TRBJ2-7; clone_size: -; cdr3_nt: TGTGCCAGCAGTGAACAAACGGGACTGCCAGACGAGCAGTACTTC; cdr3_aa: CASSEQTGLPDEQYF
d_call: -; v_call: TRBV18; j_call: TRBJ1-5; clone_size: once; cdr3_nt: TGTGCCAGCTCAATGCAGGGGATGGGCAATCAGCCCCAGCATTTT; cdr3_aa: CASSMQGMGNQPQHF
d_call: TRBD2; v_call: TRBV30; j_call: TRBJ2-2; clone_size: -; cdr3_nt: TGTGCCTGGAGTGTACACCTAGCGGAAAAGAACACCGGGGAGCTGTTTTTT; cdr3_aa: CAWSVHLAEKNTGELFF
d_call: -; v_call: TRBV6-5; j_call: TRBJ1-6; clone_size: once; cdr3_nt: TGTGCCAGCAGTTACTCCATGGCGGATTCACCCCTCCACTTT; cdr3_aa: CASSYSMADSPLHF
d_call: -; v_call: TRBV19; j_call: TRBJ1-5; clone_size: -; cdr3_nt: TGTGCCTGCGGAGAGACGGGCCCTACAGATCAGCCCCAGCATTTT; cdr3_aa: CACGETGPTDQPQHF
d_call: -; v_call: TRBV5-1; j_call: TRBJ1-2; clone_size: -; cdr3_nt: TGCGCCAGCAGCTCCGGGGGGATATCGAGTGGCTACACCTTC; cdr3_aa: CASSSGGISSGYTF
d_call: -; v_call: TRBV6-5; j_call: TRBJ2-7; clone_size: -; cdr3_nt: TGTGCCACCACACGGGACACTGCCTACGAGCAGTACTTC; cdr3_aa: CATTRDTAYEQYF
d_call: -; v_call: TRBV25-1; j_call: TRBJ1-1; clone_size: -; cdr3_nt: TGTGCCAGCAGGAAATTGGCGGTGGATTCTGAAGCTTTCTTT; cdr3_aa: CASRKLAVDSEAFF
d_call: TRBD1; v_call: TRBV9; j_call: TRBJ2-1; clone_size: -; cdr3_nt: TGTGCCAGCAGCGTAGGGACAGGGTTTTACAATGAGCAGTTCTTC; cdr3_aa: CASSVGTGFYNEQFF
d_call: -; v_call: TRBV7-9; j_call: TRBJ1-2; clone_size: -; cdr3_nt: TGTGCCAGCAGACCTGGACAGCTTGGCTACACCTTC; cdr3_aa: CASRPGQLGYTF
d_call: TRBD2; v_call: TRBV19; j_call: TRBJ2-2; clone_size: -; cdr3_nt: TGTGCCAGTAGTCTTGGACTAGCTTCGGCCGGGGAGCTGTTTTTT; cdr3_aa: CASSLGLASAGELFF
d_call: -; v_call: TRBV6-2/TRBV6-3; j_call: TRBJ2-3; clone_size: -; cdr3_nt: TGTGCCAGCAGTCCCCGAGGGAGAGGCACAGATACGCAGTATTTT; cdr3_aa: CASSPRGRGTDTQYF
d_call: -; v_call: TRBV5-6; j_call: TRBJ1-2; clone_size: many; cdr3_nt: TGTGCCAGCAGTAGGACGGACTATGGCTACACCTTC; cdr3_aa: CASSRTDYGYTF
d_call: -; v_call: TRBV30; j_call: TRBJ2-7; clone_size: once; cdr3_nt: TGTGCCTGGAGCTCTTTCGGGAGCCCCTACGAGCAGTACTTC; cdr3_aa: CAWSSFGSPYEQYF
d_call: -; v_call: TRBV2; j_call: TRBJ1-1; clone_size: -; cdr3_nt: TGTGCCAGCAGTGAGGGCACCCCGAACACTGAAGCTTTCTTT; cdr3_aa: CASSEGTPNTEAFF
d_call: TRBD2; v_call: TRBV28; j_call: TRBJ2-3; clone_size: -; cdr3_nt: TGTGCCAGCAGTACTCCAGGACTAGCGGGGGGTACAGATACGCAGTATTTT; cdr3_aa: CASSTPGLAGGTDTQYF
d_call: -; v_call: TRBV3-1/TRBV3-2; j_call: TRBJ2-2; clone_size: -; cdr3_nt: TGTGCCAGCAGCCACCGACCCCTAGCGAACACCGGGGAGCTGTTTTTT; cdr3_aa: CASSHRPLANTGELFF
d_call: TRBD1; v_call: TRBV24-1; j_call: TRBJ2-2; clone_size: -; cdr3_nt: TGTGCCACCAGTGAAAGGGACAGGTCGAGTACCGGGGAGCTGTTTTTT; cdr3_aa: CATSERDRSSTGELFF
d_call: TRBD1; v_call: TRBV7-6; j_call: TRBJ2-7; clone_size: -; cdr3_nt: TGTGCCAGCAGCGACGGGACAGGGGGTCAATACGAGCAGTACTTC; cdr3_aa: CASSDGTGGQYEQYF